Below, 29 T cell receptor beta chains from the same sample are listed, as sequenced in a study of blood T cell repertoires in COVID-19. Repertoires were generated with immunoSEQ multiplex PCR, while TCRdb's copy carries only in-frame clones and drops some. The sample lists about 160,000 clones; 65% to 85% were seen once. Sequencing was carried out using PBMCs or T cells enriched from blood (not recorded which). The source is a man between 35 and 55 years old who had recovered from COVID-19.

The genes are TRBV7-3 and TRBJ2-1, with TRBD2 identical over 8 bases. In germline, CDR1 is SGHTA, CDR2 FQGTGA. This CDR3 spans 15 amino acids. The J segment lost 7 bases and the V segment lost 5 bases, leaving 10 bases of the junction unmatched. The chain's CDR3 is CASSPRGGSSNEQFF. The CDR3, as DNA: TGTGCCAGCAGCCCCCGGGGGGGGAGTTCGAATGAGCAGTTCTTC.

This clone was found a few times. The V and J genes are TRBV27 and TRBJ1-2; 9 nucleotides line up with TRBD1. The V gene's germline CDR1 is MNHEY and CDR2 SMNVEV (reference sequence). The CDR3 has 17 residues. Germline trimming cut 5 bases from V and 0 bases from J; bases unmatched to any gene: 10. The CDR3 DNA reads as TGTGCCAGCAGTGTACTGGGCGGGACAGGGACTAACTATGGCTACACCTTC. Translation: CASSVLGGTGTNYGYTF.

This chain joins TRBV7-8 and TRBJ1-1; 7 nucleotides agree with TRBD1. The CDR3 contains 15 residues. The J segment lost 5 bases and the V segment lost 5 bases, leaving 11 bases of the junction unmatched. Germline loops: CDR1 SGHVS, CDR2 FQNEAQ. The CDR3: CASSALGQGGTEAFF. CDR3 coding DNA: TGTGCCAGCAGCGCCCTGGGGCAGGGGGGAACTGAAGCTTTCTTT. The variable domain in full, with the rest retrieved from reference TRBV7-8 and TRBJ1-1, is GAGVSQSPRYKVAKRGQDVALRCDPISGHVSLFWYQQALGQGPEFLTYFQNEAQLDKSGLPSDRFFAERPEGSVSTLKIQRTQQEDSAVYLCASSALGQGGTEAFFGQGTRLTVV.

V usage is TRBV5-1 and J usage is TRBJ1-1; 10 nucleotides align to TRBD1. Germline V gives CDR1 SGHRS, CDR2 YFSETQ. This CDR3 has 16 amino acids. V dropped 0 bases and J dropped 2; count of bases not matched to a gene: 4. CDR3 loop: CASSLARTGGNTEAFF. The CDR3 bases are TGCGCCAGCAGCTTGGCTCGGACAGGGGGAAACACTGAAGCTTTCTTT.

The V and J genes are TRBV28 and TRBJ1-2, with D possibly TRBD1 on 5 matching bases. This CDR3 comprises 13 residues. Germline V gene sequence: CDR1 MDHEN, CDR2 SYDVKM. Trimming took off 7 bases at V and 4 bases at J, with 13 bases between the two ends. The CDR3 sequence: CASNTGGFYGYTF. The CDR3 DNA is TGTGCCAGCAATACTGGGGGGTTCTATGGCTACACCTTC.

This clone was found a few times. The rearrangement links TRBV6-1 to TRBJ1-5; 9 bases match TRBD1. Germline trimming cut 3 bases from V and 3 bases from J; bases unmatched to any gene: 12. CDR3 length: 18 residues. Germline V CDR1 and CDR2: MNHNS, SASEGT. The CDR3 coding sequence is TGTGCCAGCAGTGACCCCTCGGGGGACAGGGCCTTCAATCAGCCCCAGCATTTT. Translated, it gives CASSDPSGDRAFNQPQHF.

This chain's CDR3 is CAWSEGGGYTF. The CDR3 DNA reads as TGTGCCTGGAGCGAAGGGGGCGGCTACACCTTC. The V gene is TRBV30, the J gene TRBJ1-2; TRBD1 aligns across 7 bases. The ends lost 3 bases at V and 8 bases at J; junction bases unmatched: 3. The germline gives CDR1 GTSNPN, CDR2 SVGIG (reference sequence). CDR3 length: 11 amino acids.

The V and J genes are TRBV5-6 and TRBJ1-6; 7 bases line up with TRBD1. V trimming: 1 base; J trimming: 9 bases; junction bases outside the gene matches: 1. Germline CDR1 reads SGHDT; CDR2 reads YYEEEE. This CDR3 contains 13 residues. The CDR3 loop is CASSLTGASPLHF. The CDR3 region has the DNA TGTGCCAGCAGCTTGACAGGGGCTTCACCCCTCCACTTT.

This sequence joins TRBV5-1 and TRBJ1-1; TRBD1 matches at 8 bases. Germline CDR1 and CDR2: SGHRS and YFSETQ. V was clipped by 2 bases and J by 1 base; unmatched bases: 4. There are 15 residues in the CDR3. CDR3 amino acids: CASSFTGTGNTEAFF. CDR3 nucleotides: TGCGCCAGCAGCTTTACCGGGACAGGGAACACTGAAGCTTTCTTT.

The chain joins TRBV15 to TRBJ1-4, with D possibly matching TRBD1 (5 bases). V was cut by 0 bases and J by 10 bases, with 15 bases left in between. Germline V lookup: CDR1 LNHNV, CDR2 YYDKDF (reference sequence). CDR3 length: 15 residues. For the CDR3, the DNA is TGTGCCACCAGCAGAGATAGGGCAGGCGGGGGAAAACTGTTTTTT. Residues: CATSRDRAGGGKLFF.

The chain is built from TRBV10-3 and TRBJ1-1; 9 bases fit TRBD1. The CDR3 extends over 15 amino acids. V trimming: 4 bases; J trimming: 2 bases; junction bases outside the gene matches: 5. Germline loops: CDR1 ENHRY, CDR2 SYGVKD. CDR3 DNA: TGTGCCATCAGTGTGAAACAGGGGGCCAACACTGAAGCTTTCTTT. It yields the protein CAISVKQGANTEAFF.

This clone was observed once. The chain joins TRBV18 to TRBJ1-1; D is perhaps TRBD1 (5 bases). The CDR3 totals 15 residues. V lost 3 bases and J 5 bases, leaving 16 bases between the germline ends. Germline V gives CDR1 KGHSH, CDR2 LQKENI. The CDR3, as DNA: TGTGCCAGCTCACCGGCGCAGGGACTGACGACTGAAGCTTTCTTT. Translated: CASSPAQGLTTEAFF. Full variable domain (missing parts from reference TRBV18 and TRBJ1-1): NAGVMQNPRHLVRRRGQEARLRCSPMKGHSHVYWYRQLPEEGLKFMVYLQKENIIDESGMPKERFSAEFPKEGPSILRIQQVVRGDSAAYFCASSPAQGLTTEAFFGQGTRLTVV.

J is TRBJ1-4 and V is TRBV5-6; 7 bases align to TRBD1. Germline trimming cut 3 bases from V and 0 bases from J; bases unmatched to any gene: 2. The CDR3 runs 15 residues. CDR1 is SGHDT and CDR2 is YYEEEE in the germline V gene. The CDR3, as DNA: TGTGCCAGCAGCTACCAGGGGGCAACTAATGAAAAACTGTTTTTT. Translated, it gives CASSYQGATNEKLFF.

J is TRBJ1-1 and V is TRBV7-9, with TRBD1 matching over 7 bases. CDR1 is SEHNR and CDR2 is FQNEAQ in the germline V gene (reference sequence). The CDR3 loop spans 13 amino acids. J lost 0 bases, V lost 5 bases, and 0 bases had no gene match. Written as DNA, the CDR3 is TGTGCCAGCAGCGGGACAGTGAACACTGAAGCTTTCTTT. Its protein is CASSGTVNTEAFF.

The chain uses TRBV3-1 (or the pseudogene TRBV3-2) and TRBJ2-7, with D unresolved. In germline, CDR1 is LGHDT, CDR2 YNNKEL (reference sequence). The CDR3 loop spans 13 amino acids. The V end lost 4 bases, the J end lost 2 bases, and 9 bases lay between the germline ends. CDR3 sequence: CASSPGSAYEQYF. The DNA of the CDR3 is TGTGCCAGCAGCCCAGGTTCTGCCTACGAGCAGTACTTC.

The J gene is TRBJ1-5, the V gene TRBV19, with 7 bases aligning to TRBD1. Per the germline V gene, CDR1 is LNHDA and CDR2 is SQIVND (reference sequence). Trimming took 8 bases from V and 5 from J; bases not matched to a gene: 9. CDR3 length: 14 amino acids. The CDR3 nucleotides read TGTGCCAGTCTGGACAGGTCGGTAGATCAGCCCCAGCATTTT. Translation: CASLDRSVDQPQHF.

This chain links TRBV5-6 with TRBJ1-1; D is unresolved. Deletions cut 4 bases from V and 3 bases from J, with 10 bases between. The CDR3 sequence is 13 residues long. Per germline, CDR1 SGHDT and CDR2 YYEEEE. As DNA, the CDR3 is TGTGCCAGCAGCCCCCGAGGGTACACTGAAGCTTTCTTT. Translating it yields CASSPRGYTEAFF.

The V and J genes are TRBV6-6 and TRBJ1-5; 7 bases align to TRBD1. After removal of 4 bases from V and 8 bases from J, the junction contained 8 bases not matched to a gene. Germline CDR1 reads MNHNY; CDR2 reads SVGAGI (reference sequence). The CDR3 covers 14 residues. The CDR3 loop reads CASSSRQGREPQHF. CDR3 nucleotides: TGTGCCAGCAGTTCGAGACAGGGTCGGGAGCCCCAGCATTTT.

The V call is TRBV6-2 or TRBV6-3, the J call TRBJ2-3, with 9 bases lining up with TRBD2. This CDR3 spans 16 amino acids. The junction had 8 bases not matched to a gene; V was cut back by 2 bases and J by 5 bases. The germline CDR1 and CDR2 sequences are MNHEY and SVGEGT. The CDR3 DNA sequence: TGTGCCAGCAGTTACGAGGGCGGGGGGGAAGGAGATACGCAGTATTTT. Translating gives CASSYEGGGEGDTQYF.

The V call is TRBV5-4, the J call TRBJ1-1, with TRBD1 matching 9 bases. The CDR3 length is 14 residues. V was pared by 0 bases and J by 4 bases, with 1 base of the junction left unmatched. Germline lookup yields CDR1 SGHNT and CDR2 YYREEE (reference sequence). CDR3 region: CASSLGQGGTEAFF. In DNA form, the CDR3 reads TGTGCCAGCAGCTTGGGACAGGGGGGCACTGAAGCTTTCTTT.

This sequence joins TRBV5-6 and TRBJ2-7; tentatively, D is TRBD1 (6 bases). Trimming cost V 6 bases and J 3 bases, with 13 bases left between them. Germline V gives CDR1 SGHDT, CDR2 YYEEEE. The CDR3 is 13 amino acids. The CDR3 spells CASNGRQDYEQYV. CDR3 sequence (DNA): TGTGCCAGCAACGGAAGACAGGACTACGAGCAGTACGTC.

The J gene is TRBJ2-2, the V gene TRBV14, with D hard to call. CDR3 length: 16 residues. Germline V CDR1 and CDR2: SGHDN, FVKESK. V lost 1 base and J 1 base, leaving 10 bases between the germline ends. CDR3 sequence: CASSQGRAMNTGELFF. CDR3 bases: TGTGCCAGCAGCCAAGGCCGAGCCATGAACACCGGGGAGCTGTTTTTT.

This clone was found once. This chain connects TRBV15 to TRBJ1-1, with D tentatively TRBD1 (5 bases). This CDR3 is built from 14 residues. CDR1 and CDR2 (germline): LNHNV, YYDKDF (reference sequence). The V gene lost 3 bases and the J gene lost 0 bases, with 8 bases spanning the gap. CDR3 bases: TGTGCCACCAGCAGTGCGGGGGTGAACACTGAAGCTTTCTTT. Protein product: CATSSAGVNTEAFF.

This clone was seen just once. This chain joins TRBV1 and TRBJ1-1. TRBV1 is a pseudogene locus. This CDR3 comprises 16 residues. CDR3 amino acids: CTSSQEVSGLNTEAFF. The CDR3 DNA follows: TGCACCAGCAGCCAAGAGGTGTCCGGTTTGAACACTGAAGCTTTCTTT.

The chain joins TRBV5-1 to TRBJ2-3; 9 nucleotides line up with TRBD1. The germline V gene encodes CDR1 SGHRS and CDR2 YFSETQ. The CDR3 spans 15 residues. The J segment lost 6 bases and the V segment lost 4 bases, leaving 9 bases of the junction unmatched. CDR3 nucleotide sequence: TGCGCCAGCAGCGTGGACAGGGGAGGTAGGGATACGCAGTATTTT. Encoded protein: CASSVDRGGRDTQYF.

The chain combines TRBV5-1 with TRBJ2-7; the match to TRBD1 covers 9 bases. V lost 3 bases, J lost 6 bases, and 4 bases stayed unmatched. The CDR3 length is 13 residues. In germline, CDR1 is SGHRS, CDR2 YFSETQ. The CDR3 DNA reads as TGCGCCAGCAGCTCCGGACAGGGGACCGAGCAGTACTTC. It is translated as CASSSGQGTEQYF.

This chain joins TRBV7-9 and TRBJ1-2, with 10 bases identical to TRBD1. The CDR3 totals 15 residues. After removal of 1 base from V and 6 bases from J, the junction contained 5 bases not matched to a gene. Germline CDR1 SEHNR, CDR2 FQNEAQ (reference sequence). In DNA form, the CDR3 reads TGTGCCAGCAGCTTAGGGACAGGGGGGAAGGATGGCTACACCTTC. Its protein product is CASSLGTGGKDGYTF.

This clone was seen only a few times. Other DNA sequences in the sample encode the same CDR3. The V and J genes are TRBV5-1 and TRBJ1-3; D ambiguous. V was shortened by 3 bases and J by 0 bases, with 7 bases between the two germline ends. Germline lookup yields CDR1 SGHRS and CDR2 YFSETQ. The CDR3 totals 14 residues. The CDR3 DNA is TGCGCCAGCAGCTCGCCGGGCTCTGGAAACACCATATATTTT. Translation gives CASSSPGSGNTIYF.

The rearrangement joins TRBV19 to TRBJ2-1; tentative D call: TRBD2 (5 bases). The CDR3 contains 14 residues. Germline V gene sequence: CDR1 LNHDA, CDR2 SQIVND (reference sequence). V lost 3 bases, J lost 8 bases, and 14 bases lay in between. The DNA for the CDR3 is TGTGCCAGTAGTATGAGGGAGTCAAGGGATGAGCAGTTCTTC. Translating gives CASSMRESRDEQFF.